This T cell receptor beta chain is drawn from a study of graft-versus-host responses after intestinal transplantation. As for the study in general: Each recipient received a multivisceral, liver-intestinal, or isolated intestinal graft. Tacrolimus and steroids were given for two to four years to all recipients after anti-thymocyte globulin induction.

Study-level findings and limits: Recipient marrow showed GvH clones, some seen first in ileum or blood.

Using immunoSEQ multiplex PCR, the repertoire was profiled, and TCRdb retains in-frame clones only, with some absent. This sample has approximately 12,000 clones, with more than 85% found just once. CDR1 and CDR2 from the germline V gene are MDHEN and SYDVKM. The CDR3 consists of 17 residues. Trimming took 4 bases from V and 4 from J, leaving 22 bases between them. As to this clone: Its antigen is unknown.

This specimen consisted of PBMCs, obtained roughly 110 days after intestinal transplant. The V gene is TRBV28, the J gene TRBJ1-2, with a weak D call TRBD1 (5 bases). The TCR originated in a human patient who received an intestinal transplant, so some T cells may come from the graft donor. Written as DNA, the CDR3 is TGTGCCAGCAGTTCCGAGACCGATGAGGGGCTGATCTATGGCTACACCTTC. It codes for CASSSETDEGLIYGYTF.